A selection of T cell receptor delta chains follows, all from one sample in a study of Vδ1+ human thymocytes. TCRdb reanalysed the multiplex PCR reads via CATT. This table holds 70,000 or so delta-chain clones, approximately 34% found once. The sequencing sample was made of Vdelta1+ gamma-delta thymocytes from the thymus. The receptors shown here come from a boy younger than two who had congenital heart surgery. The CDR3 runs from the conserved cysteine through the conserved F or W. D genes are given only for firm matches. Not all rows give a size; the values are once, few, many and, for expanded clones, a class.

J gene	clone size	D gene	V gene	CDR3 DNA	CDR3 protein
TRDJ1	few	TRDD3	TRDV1	TGTGCTCTTGGGGAACCCACCTACTCTACGGAGCGACTGGGGGATAGTACCGATAAACTCATCTTT	CALGEPTYSTERLGDSTDKLIF
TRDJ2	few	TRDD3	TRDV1	TGTGCTCTTGGGGAACCAGGGTACCGTATAATAGCGGGGATACTGGGGGACAAGACGACAGCACAACTCTTCTTT	CALGEPGYRIIAGILGDKTTAQLFF
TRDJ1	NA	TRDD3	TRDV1	TGTGCTCTTGGGGAACTTGGGGGGATCGGGTACACCGATAAACTCATCTTT	CALGELGGIGYTDKLIF
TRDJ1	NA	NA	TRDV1	TGTGCTCTTGGACCCAGGTCCTACGGTCGGGGTAGATGGGGTCAAATCGGTACCGATAAACTCATCTTT	CALGPRSYGRGRWGQIGTDKLIF
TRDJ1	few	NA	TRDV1	TGTGCTCTTGGGGAGCTTCCTACGATACGAGTACTGGGGGACAACGCGTACACCGATAAACTCATCTTT	CALGELPTIRVLGDNAYTDKLIF
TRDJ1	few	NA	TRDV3	TGTGCCTTTCGGGGACTTCCCCTCTTACCACTCATCTTT	CAFRGLPLLPLIF
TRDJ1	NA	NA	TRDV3	TGTGCCTTTAACGGGGCGATCGACACCGATAAACTCATCTTT	CAFNGAIDTDKLIF
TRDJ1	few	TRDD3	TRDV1	TGTGCTCTTGGGAAGCTACGAGGGCTGGGGATACCGGGCGATAAACTCATCTTT	CALGKLRGLGIPGDKLIF
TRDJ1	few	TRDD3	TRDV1	TGTGCTCTTGGGGAACTAGGTCCCCCTTTACTGGGGGATACTAACACCGATAAACTCATCTTT	CALGELGPPLLGDTNTDKLIF
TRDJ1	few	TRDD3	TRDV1	TGTGCTCTTGGGGAACGAATTCCTAAGGCCAGGCTGGGGGATACGACCGATAAACTCATCTTT	CALGERIPKARLGDTTDKLIF
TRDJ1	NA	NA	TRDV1	NA	CALGELWRGGYANDKLIF
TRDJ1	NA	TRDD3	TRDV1	TGTGCTCTTGGGGACAGAAGCCGTCCTACCCGTTGGGGGATACGAGGGGCCGATAAACTCATCTTT	CALGDRSRPTRWGIRGADKLIF
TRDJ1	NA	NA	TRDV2	TGTGCCTGTGTCCGTGGGGGCCCCAAACTCCCGCGGTCCACCGATAAACTCATCTTT	CACVRGGPKLPRSTDKLIF
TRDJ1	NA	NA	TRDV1	TGTGCTCTTGGGGATCTTAAAGGTCCCGTACGGTACACCGATAAACTCATCTTT	CALGDLKGPVRYTDKLIF
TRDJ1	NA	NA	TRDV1	TGTGCTCTTGGGGTCCTGCCTTCGACGGGAGGGGACGGCGATAAACTCATCTTT	CALGVLPSTGGDGDKLIF
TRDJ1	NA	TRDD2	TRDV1	TGTGCTCTTGGGGGATGGCTTCCTACAAGACTACAGGGGGCCGCCATGTACACCGATAAACTCATCTTT	CALGGWLPTRLQGAAMYTDKLIF
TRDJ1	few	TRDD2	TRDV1	TGTGCTCTTGGGGAGCGCTCCTTCCTACGGCCTGGGGCGGTCGGTAAACTCATCTTT	CALGERSFLRPGAVGKLIF
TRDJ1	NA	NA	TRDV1	TGTGCTCTTGGGGAACTAGTAGAGATTTCTACAATCGGGGGAAGGTACACCGATAAACTCATCTTT	CALGELVEISTIGGRYTDKLIF
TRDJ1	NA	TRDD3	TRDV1	TGTGCTCTTGGTTCCCCTACTGGGGGATACAGGGCGAACGATCCCCCTTACACCGATAAACTCATCTTT	CALGSPTGGYRANDPPYTDKLIF
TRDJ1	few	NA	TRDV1	TGTGCTCTTGGGGCGTCGAGTAGGTTTACGTATCGCGTTACTGGGACCTCCGATAAACTCATCTTT	CALGASSRFTYRVTGTSDKLIF
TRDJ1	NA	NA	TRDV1	TGTGCTCTTGGGGTAGGTTCCCGCGGGGAACCCGCCAGTACCGATAAACTCATCTTT	CALGVGSRGEPASTDKLIF
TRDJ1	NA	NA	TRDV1	TGTGCTCTTGGGGAACGTTCCTACCTCTCTCCTGTGGGGGGGATGACCCCCTATATGTACACCGATAAACTCATCTTT	CALGERSYLSPVGGMTPYMYTDKLIF
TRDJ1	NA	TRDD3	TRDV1	TGTGCTCTTGGGGCCGTCTTGGAGTGGGTAGGCTATTACTGGGGGATACGTTTGTACACCGATAAACTCATCTTT	CALGAVLEWVGYYWGIRLYTDKLIF
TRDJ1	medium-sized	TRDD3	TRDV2	TGTGCCTGTGACACCGTAGGGGGATCTTCCGATAAACTCATCTTT	CACDTVGGSSDKLIF
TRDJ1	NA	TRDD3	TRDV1	TGTGCTCTTGGGGAACTCCAACGGGGGATACGGGTTAAACTCATCTTT	CALGELQRGIRVKLIF
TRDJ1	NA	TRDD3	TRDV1	TGTGCTCTTGGGTCTCCAGGCCGGCCTTCCTCTGTACTGGGGGATGGAGGGGGATACACCGATAAACTCATCTTT	CALGSPGRPSSVLGDGGGYTDKLIF
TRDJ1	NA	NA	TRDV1	TGTGCTCTTGGTAGGAACACCGATAAACTCATCTTT	CALGRNTDKLIF
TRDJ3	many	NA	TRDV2	TGTGCCTGTGACACCGTACTGTCTTCCTGGGACACCCGACAGATGTTTTTC	CACDTVLSSWDTRQMFF
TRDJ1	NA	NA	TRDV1	TGTGCTCTTGGGGAACTAGTGAGGCCACAGACTGGGAACACCGATAAACTCATCTTT	CALGELVRPQTGNTDKLIF
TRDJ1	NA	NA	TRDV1	TGTGCTCTTGGGGCACACCGCTTCCAAGGACCTCTCTGCGATAAACTCATCTTT	CALGAHRFQGPLCDKLIF
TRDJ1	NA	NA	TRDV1	TGTGCTCTTGGGGAACTCTCAGGTGGAATATTCTCCCACACCGATAAACTCATCTTT	CALGELSGGIFSHTDKLIF
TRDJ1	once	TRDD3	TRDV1	TGTGCTCTTGGGGAACTCACCATTCCCGCAGGTACTGGGGTTTACACCGATAAACTCATCTTT	CALGELTIPAGTGVYTDKLIF
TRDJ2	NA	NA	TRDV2	TGTGCCTGTACCCCAAGGGCATCTATGCCCACAGCCCAACTCTTCTTT	CACTPRASMPTAQLFF
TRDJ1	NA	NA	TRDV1	TGTGCTCTTGGGGGGGATTTTCCAAAGAGGCCATACACCGATAAACTCATCTTT	CALGGDFPKRPYTDKLIF
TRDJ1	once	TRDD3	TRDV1	TGTGCTCTTGGGGAAGACCCTTATTCCTACCGGACTGGGGGATACGCGTATCTGGGCGATAAACTCATCTTT	CALGEDPYSYRTGGYAYLGDKLIF
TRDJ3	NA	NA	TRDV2	TGTGCCTGTGGCATCCGAATTTCCTACTGGGGACGACAGATGTTTTTC	CACGIRISYWGRQMFF
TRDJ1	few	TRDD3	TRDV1	TGTGCTCTTGGGGAGACGACGTTCCTTAACTGGGGACTGTACACCGATAAACTCATCTTT	CALGETTFLNWGLYTDKLIF
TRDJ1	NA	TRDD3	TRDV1	TGTGCTCTTGGGGAAGGGGTTTCCGCTCCTGACTACTGGGGGATGGGTCTCGCGGACACCGATAAACTCATCTTT	CALGEGVSAPDYWGMGLADTDKLIF
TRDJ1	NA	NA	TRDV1	TGTGCTCTTGGGGGGCTTGGAGCATACAACACCGATAAACTCATCTTT	CALGGLGAYNTDKLIF
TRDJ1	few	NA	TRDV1	TGTGCTCTTGGGGCTAGTGCCCGGCATATAACTCATAAACTCATCTTT	CALGASARHITHKLIF
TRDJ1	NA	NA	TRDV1	TGTGCTCTTGGGGAACTTAAGCGGTGGGGCACCGATAAACTCATCTTT	CALGELKRWGTDKLIF
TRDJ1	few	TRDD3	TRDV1	TGTGCTCTTGGGGAACTAAATCCTGGTGGGGGATCCCTGATATCCACCGATAAACTCATCTTT	CALGELNPGGGSLISTDKLIF
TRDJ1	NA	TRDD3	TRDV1	TGTGCCCTTGGGGACTTATTCCTGGCGGTGGGGGATACGAAACTCATCTTT	CALGDLFLAVGDTKLIF
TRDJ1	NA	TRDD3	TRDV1	TGTGCTCTTGGGGAAATGGTTCATTACTGGGGTCACGATAAACTCATCTTT	CALGEMVHYWGHDKLIF
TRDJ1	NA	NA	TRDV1	TGTGCTCTTGGGGAACATGACTCGGATTTCCTGCGCTGGGGATGGCCCGATAAACTCATCTTT	CALGEHDSDFLRWGWPDKLIF
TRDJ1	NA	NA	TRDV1	TGTGCTCTTGGGGACCCTTGGGCTACCCGCCTAAAACTCATCTTT	CALGDPWATRLKLIF
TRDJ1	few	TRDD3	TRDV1	TGTGCTCTTGGGCACTGGGGGATAAACGATAAACTCATCTTT	CALGHWGINDKLIF
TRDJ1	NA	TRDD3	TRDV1	TGTGCTCTTGGGGAGCCACCACTGGAGTACGATACTGGGGGATACGTGTACACCGATAAACTCATCTTT	CALGEPPLEYDTGGYVYTDKLIF
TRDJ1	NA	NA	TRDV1	TGTGCTCTTGGGGAACTAGGGTGTCGACGTTCGTTGACGTCTTGCCGTACCGATAAACTCATCTTT	CALGELGCRRSLTSCRTDKLIF
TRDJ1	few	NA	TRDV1	TGTGCTCTTGGGGCCCTTGGGAAACTCATCTTT	CALGALGKLIF
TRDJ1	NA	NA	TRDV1	TGTGCTCTTGGGGAAGGTAATTCCGGTAGGGTACTGGTGGAGTACACCGATAAACTCATCTTT	CALGEGNSGRVLVEYTDKLIF